Sequencing of this TCR beta chain was carried out in a study of shared clonotypes between healthy human individuals. Details on this clone: What it recognizes is unknown.

Ten immunoSEQ deep assay plates were used to sequence the DNA of unsorted PBMCs. TCRdb's copy holds only in-frame clones and misses some; the assay was immunoSEQ multiplex PCR. The table records over 400,000 clones, 60% to 80% of them present only once. V lost 1 base to trimming and J lost 3 bases, with 9 bases between them. The CDR3 is 15 amino acids. Germline CDR1 reads KGHSH; CDR2 reads LQKENI. Regarding the study as a whole: Few donors restricted represented genetic and exposure-history diversity. In this cohort, only blood was sampled, and tissue repertoires likely differ.

The chain joins TRBV18 to TRBJ1-4; D remains unclear. The sequenced sample consisted of PBMCs. The origin of this receptor is a woman aged 40-49 years in good health. Some clones in this sample may be carry-over from other donors' samples. The CDR3 here is CASSPRRASNEKLFF. The CDR3 nucleotides read TGTGCCAGCTCACCACGTAGGGCCTCTAATGAAAAACTGTTTTTT.